One and the same sample provided the 15 T cell receptor beta chains below, sequenced in a study of shared clonotypes between healthy human individuals. The table came from immunoSEQ multiplex PCR; TCRdb's copy has only in-frame clones and leaves some out. The sample records 950,000 to 1,200,000 clones, approximately 80% being singletons. The sequenced sample consisted of memory CD4+ T cells from PBMCs. As for subset: CD45RA-negative fraction. All receptors derive from a man younger than 35 in good health. Some clones in this sample may be carry-over from other donors' samples.

A single count supports this clone. This chain connects TRBV7-8 to TRBJ1-2; D not certain. The CDR3 length is 14 residues. Trimming took 1 base from V and 6 from J, leaving 12 bases between them. Germline CDR1 and CDR2: SGHVS and FQNEAQ. CDR3 amino acids: CASSLGWRANGYTF. The CDR3 region has the DNA TGTGCCAGCAGCTTAGGATGGAGGGCGAATGGCTACACCTTC.

As to this clone: A far larger clone lies a single base away; this is likely a read error. This chain connects TRBV4-2 to TRBJ2-1; 12 bases map to TRBD2. From germline, CDR1 is LGHNA and CDR2 YNFKEQ. The CDR3 runs 16 residues. The junction had 4 bases not matched to a gene; V was cut back by 4 bases and J by 3 bases. Here the CDR3 reads CASSPSTSGSYNEQFF. In nucleotides, the CDR3 is TGTGCCAGCAGCCCCTCGACTAGCGGGAGCTACAATGAGCAGTTCTTC.

The rearrangement joins TRBV11-3 to TRBJ2-2; no definite D call. Per germline, CDR1 SGHNT and CDR2 YENEEA. CDR3 length equals 14 residues. The V gene lost 0 bases and the J gene lost 5 bases, with 7 bases spanning the gap. This chain's CDR3 is CASSLDHPTGELFF. Written as DNA, the CDR3 is TGTGCCAGCAGCTTAGACCATCCAACCGGGGAGCTGTTTTTT.

The V gene is TRBV4-1, the J gene TRBJ2-2; possibly TRBD1 or TRBD2 for D (5 bases each). CDR1 MGHRA and CDR2 YSYEKL come from the germline V gene. The germline V and J ends were trimmed by 0 bases and 3 bases, with 8 bases remaining between them. The CDR3 is 15 amino acids. CDR3 residues: CASSQERGYTGELFF. The DNA of the CDR3 is TGCGCCAGCAGCCAAGAGAGGGGTTACACCGGGGAGCTGTTTTTT.

The chain is built from TRBV2 and TRBJ2-1; weak D call: TRBD1 (5 bases). Germline V gene lookup returns CDR1 SNHLY and CDR2 FYNNEI. This CDR3 is built from 14 residues. V was clipped by 6 bases and J by 7 bases, with 16 bases between them. CDR3 region: CASRDSGAGNEQFF. CDR3 bases: TGTGCCAGCAGAGACAGTGGGGCTGGGAATGAGCAGTTCTTC. Filled out from reference TRBV2 and TRBJ2-1, the complete variable domain reads EPEVTQTPSHQVTQMGQEVILRCVPISNHLYFYWYRQILGQKVEFLVSFYNNEISEKSEIFDDQFSVERPDGSNFTLKIRSTKLEDSAMYFCASRDSGAGNEQFFGPGTRLTVL.

The genes are TRBV5-4 and TRBJ1-1, with D possibly matching TRBD1 (6 bases). Trimming stripped 3 bases from V and 1 base from J, with 13 bases between. Per germline, CDR1 SGHNT and CDR2 YYREEE (reference sequence). The CDR3 is 15 residues long. Here the CDR3 reads CASSSKTGQNTEAFF. CDR3 in DNA: TGTGCCAGCAGCTCAAAAACGGGACAGAACACTGAAGCTTTCTTT.

V gene TRBV7-3 combines with J gene TRBJ2-3, with TRBD2 matching over 7 bases. CDR3 length: 17 residues. Per the germline V gene, CDR1 is SGHTA and CDR2 is FQGTGA. V lost 2 bases to trimming and J lost 5 bases; unmatched junction nucleotides: 13. CDR3 loop: CASSLFGRTAKGDTQYF. CDR3 coding DNA: TGTGCCAGCAGCTTATTCGGGAGGACCGCAAAGGGAGATACGCAGTATTTT. Full variable domain (remainder filled in from reference TRBV7-3 and TRBJ2-3): GAGVSQTPSNKVTEKGKYVELRCDPISGHTALYWYRQSLGQGPEFLIYFQGTGAADDSGLPNDRFFAVRPEGSVSTLKIQRTERGDSAVYLCASSLFGRTAKGDTQYFGPGTRLTVL.

The J gene is TRBJ2-2, the V gene TRBV5-1; D is uncertain. V was shortened by 0 bases and J by 3 bases, with 9 bases between the two germline ends. Germline V gene lookup returns CDR1 SGHRS and CDR2 YFSETQ. CDR3 size: 15 residues. In nucleotides, the CDR3 is TGCGCCAGCAGCTTGGCCAGGAGATACACCGGGGAGCTGTTTTTT. It yields the protein CASSLARRYTGELFF.

This clone has a single count. This chain uses TRBV7-9 with TRBJ2-3; D is possibly TRBD1 or TRBD2 (5 bases each). The CDR3 loop spans 12 amino acids. The ends were cut back, 2 bases at V and 9 bases at J, with 9 bases in the middle. Germline CDR1 SEHNR, CDR2 FQNEAQ (reference sequence). The CDR3 DNA sequence: TGTGCCAGCAGCTTACCCGGGACGACGCAGTATTTT. This codes for CASSLPGTTQYF. Full variable domain (rest looked up from reference TRBV7-9 and TRBJ2-3): DTGVSQNPRHKITKRGQNVTFRCDPISEHNRLYWYRQTLGQGPEFLTYFQNEAQLEKSRLLSDRFSAERPKGSFSTLEIQRTEQGDSAMYLCASSLPGTTQYFGPGTRLTVL.

This clone was observed a few times. The V gene is TRBV5-6, the J gene TRBJ1-2, with 9 bases aligning to TRBD1. Germline V gene sequence: CDR1 SGHDT, CDR2 YYEEEE. V shed 1 base, J shed 6 bases, and the junction held 1 base outside the gene matches. This CDR3 is built from 13 residues. The CDR3 nucleotides read TGTGCCAGCAGCTTGTGGGACAGGGATGGCTACACCTTC. Protein product: CASSLWDRDGYTF.

Written as DNA, the CDR3 is TGTGCCAGCAGCTTGAGGGGAGCAGGGGGTGTCGGTGGCTACACCTTC. Translation: CASSLRGAGGVGGYTF. V gene TRBV5-6 combines with J gene TRBJ1-2, with TRBD1 identical over 7 bases. This CDR3 has 16 amino acids. Unmatched junction bases numbered 13, after V lost 1 base and J lost 7 bases. Germline-derived CDR1 and CDR2 are SGHDT and YYEEEE. The variable domain in full, completed from reference TRBV5-6 and TRBJ1-2, reads DAGVTQSPTHLIKTRGQQVTLRCSPKSGHDTVSWYQQALGQGPQFIFQYYEEEERQRGNFPDRFSGHQFPNYSSELNVNALLLGDSALYLCASSLRGAGGVGGYTFGSGTRLTVV.

The chain has TRBV10-3 and TRBJ2-1, with D possibly TRBD2 on 5 matching bases. Germline loops: CDR1 ENHRY, CDR2 SYGVKD. This CDR3 has 15 residues. The V and J ends lost 7 bases and 0 bases respectively, with 13 bases between them. The CDR3 reads CAITQAARSYNEQFF. The DNA for the CDR3 is TGTGCCATCACCCAAGCGGCCCGCTCCTACAATGAGCAGTTCTTC.

The chain recombines TRBV29-1 with TRBJ2-7; TRBD2 matches 8 bases. The CDR3 runs to 12 residues. Trimming removed 7 bases from V and 3 bases from J; junction bases left unmatched: 5. Germline assignment: CDR1 SQVTM and CDR2 ANQGSEA. CDR3 in DNA: TGCAGCGCCCAAACTAGCGGCTACGAGCAGTACTTC. This sequence encodes CSAQTSGYEQYF.

This chain links TRBV28 with TRBJ1-5; tentative D call: TRBD1 (5 bases). The length of the CDR3 is 18 residues. Trimming cost V 6 bases and J 2 bases, with 23 bases left between them. The germline CDR1 and CDR2 sequences are MDHEN and SYDVKM. The CDR3 sequence: CASSAPRQGGRGNQPQHF. Written as DNA, the CDR3 is TGTGCCAGCAGCGCCCCACGGCAGGGCGGGAGGGGCAATCAGCCCCAGCATTTT.

V and J are TRBV28 and TRBJ2-4; 11 nucleotides agree with TRBD2. The trim removed 6 bases at V and 13 bases at J, leaving 14 bases unmatched. Germline CDR1 reads MDHEN; CDR2 reads SYDVKM. The CDR3 contains 15 residues. This CDR3 reads CASSYLAPGLAEQYF. Written as DNA, the CDR3 is TGTGCCAGCAGCTACCTCGCACCGGGACTAGCGGAACAGTACTTC.